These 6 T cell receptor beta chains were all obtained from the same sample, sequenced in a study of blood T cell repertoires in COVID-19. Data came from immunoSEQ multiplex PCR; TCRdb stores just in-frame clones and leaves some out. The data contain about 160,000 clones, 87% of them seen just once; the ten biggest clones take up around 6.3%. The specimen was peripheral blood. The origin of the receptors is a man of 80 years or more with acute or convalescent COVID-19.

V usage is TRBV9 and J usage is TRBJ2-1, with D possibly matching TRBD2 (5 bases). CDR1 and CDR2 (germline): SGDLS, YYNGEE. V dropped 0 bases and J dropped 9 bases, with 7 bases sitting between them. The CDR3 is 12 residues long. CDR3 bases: TGTGCCAGCAGCGTAGCGGCGGGTGAGCAGTTCTTC. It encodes CASSVAAGEQFF.

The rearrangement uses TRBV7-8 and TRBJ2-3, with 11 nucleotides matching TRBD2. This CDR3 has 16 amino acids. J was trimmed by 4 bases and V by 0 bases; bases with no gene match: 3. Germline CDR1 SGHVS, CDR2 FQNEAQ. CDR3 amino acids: CASSLATSGNADTQYF. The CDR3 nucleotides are TGTGCCAGCAGCTTAGCGACTAGCGGGAATGCAGATACGCAGTATTTT.

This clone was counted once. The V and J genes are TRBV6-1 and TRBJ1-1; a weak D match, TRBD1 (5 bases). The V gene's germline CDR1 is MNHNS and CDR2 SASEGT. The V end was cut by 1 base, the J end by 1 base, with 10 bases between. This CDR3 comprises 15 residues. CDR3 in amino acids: CASSEVLGGNTEAFF. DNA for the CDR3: TGTGCCAGCAGTGAAGTTTTGGGGGGGAACACTGAAGCTTTCTTT.

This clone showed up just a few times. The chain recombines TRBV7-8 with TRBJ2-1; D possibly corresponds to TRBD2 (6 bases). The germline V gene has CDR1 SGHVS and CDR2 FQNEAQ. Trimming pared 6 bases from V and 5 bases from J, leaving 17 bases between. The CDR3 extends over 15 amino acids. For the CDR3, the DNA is TGTGCCAGCAGTCTTAGCGGTCTACACCACAATGAGCAGTTCTTC. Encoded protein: CASSLSGLHHNEQFF.

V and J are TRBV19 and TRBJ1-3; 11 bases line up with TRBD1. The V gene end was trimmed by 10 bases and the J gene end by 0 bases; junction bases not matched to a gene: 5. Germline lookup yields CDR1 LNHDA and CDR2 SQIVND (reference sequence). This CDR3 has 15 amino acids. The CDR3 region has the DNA TGTGCCACCCGGACAGGGGGCAACTCTGGAAACACCATATATTTT. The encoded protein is CATRTGGNSGNTIYF.

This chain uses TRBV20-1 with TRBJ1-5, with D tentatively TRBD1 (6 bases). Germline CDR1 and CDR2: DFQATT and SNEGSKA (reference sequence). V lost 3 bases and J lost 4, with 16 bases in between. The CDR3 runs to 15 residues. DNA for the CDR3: TGCAGTGCTAGTCGCCTACAGGGCTTGAATCAGCCCCAGCATTTT. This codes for CSASRLQGLNQPQHF.